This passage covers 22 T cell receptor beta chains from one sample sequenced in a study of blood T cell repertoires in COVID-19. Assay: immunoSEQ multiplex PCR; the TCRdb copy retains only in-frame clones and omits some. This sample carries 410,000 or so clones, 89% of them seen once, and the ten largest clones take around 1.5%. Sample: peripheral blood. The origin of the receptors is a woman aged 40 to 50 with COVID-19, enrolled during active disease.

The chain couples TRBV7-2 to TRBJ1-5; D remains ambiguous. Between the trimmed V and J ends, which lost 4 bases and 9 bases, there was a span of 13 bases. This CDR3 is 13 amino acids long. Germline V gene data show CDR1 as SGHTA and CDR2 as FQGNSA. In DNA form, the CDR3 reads TGTGCCAGCAGCTCCCGCGCTCGCCTGCCCCAGCATTTT. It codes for CASSSRARLPQHF.

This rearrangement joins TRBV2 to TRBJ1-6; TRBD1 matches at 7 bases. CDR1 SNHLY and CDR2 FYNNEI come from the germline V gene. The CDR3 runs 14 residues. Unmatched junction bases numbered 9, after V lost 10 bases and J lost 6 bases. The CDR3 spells CANGQETFNSPLHF. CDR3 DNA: TGTGCCAACGGACAGGAAACCTTTAATTCACCCCTCCACTTT.

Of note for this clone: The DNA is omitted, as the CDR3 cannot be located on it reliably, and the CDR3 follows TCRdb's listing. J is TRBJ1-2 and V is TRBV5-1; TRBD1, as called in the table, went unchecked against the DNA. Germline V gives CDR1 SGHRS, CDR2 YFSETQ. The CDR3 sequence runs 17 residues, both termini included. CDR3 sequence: CASSLGSFGTGNANDTF.

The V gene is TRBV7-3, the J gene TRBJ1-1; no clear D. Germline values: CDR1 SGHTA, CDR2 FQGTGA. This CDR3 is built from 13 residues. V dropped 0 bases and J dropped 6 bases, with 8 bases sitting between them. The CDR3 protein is CASSLTGEAEAFF. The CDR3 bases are TGTGCCAGCAGCTTAACCGGGGAGGCTGAAGCTTTCTTT.

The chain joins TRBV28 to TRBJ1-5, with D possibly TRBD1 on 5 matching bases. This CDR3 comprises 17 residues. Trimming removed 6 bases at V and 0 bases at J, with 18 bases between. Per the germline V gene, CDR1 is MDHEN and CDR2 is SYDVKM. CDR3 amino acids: CASRDPGWDYSNQPQHF. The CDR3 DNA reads TGTGCCAGCAGGGACCCAGGGTGGGACTATAGCAATCAGCCCCAGCATTTT.

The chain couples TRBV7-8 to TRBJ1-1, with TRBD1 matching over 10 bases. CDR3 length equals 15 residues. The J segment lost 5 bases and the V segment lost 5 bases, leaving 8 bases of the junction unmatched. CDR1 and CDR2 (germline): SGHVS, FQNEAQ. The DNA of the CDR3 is TGTGCCAGCAGCCCAGCTGGGACAGGGGAGACTGAAGCTTTCTTT. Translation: CASSPAGTGETEAFF.

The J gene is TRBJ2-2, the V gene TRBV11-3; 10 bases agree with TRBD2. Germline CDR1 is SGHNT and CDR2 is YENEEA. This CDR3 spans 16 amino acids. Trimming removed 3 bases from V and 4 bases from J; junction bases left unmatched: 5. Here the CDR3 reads CASSFASGSITGELFF. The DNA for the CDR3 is TGTGCCAGCAGCTTCGCTAGCGGGAGTATCACCGGGGAGCTGTTTTTT.

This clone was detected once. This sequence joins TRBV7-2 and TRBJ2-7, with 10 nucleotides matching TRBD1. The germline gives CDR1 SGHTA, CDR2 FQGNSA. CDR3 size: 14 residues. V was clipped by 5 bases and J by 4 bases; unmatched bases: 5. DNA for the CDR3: TGTGCCAGCAGCGCCTGGACAGGGGGGTACGAGCAGTACTTC. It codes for CASSAWTGGYEQYF.

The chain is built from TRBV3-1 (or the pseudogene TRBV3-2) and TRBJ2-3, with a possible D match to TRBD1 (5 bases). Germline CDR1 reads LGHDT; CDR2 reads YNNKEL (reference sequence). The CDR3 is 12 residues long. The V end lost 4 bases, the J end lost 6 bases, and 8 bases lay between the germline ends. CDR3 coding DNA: TGTGCCAGCAGCCCGCAGGGCGATACGCAGTATTTT. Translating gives CASSPQGDTQYF.

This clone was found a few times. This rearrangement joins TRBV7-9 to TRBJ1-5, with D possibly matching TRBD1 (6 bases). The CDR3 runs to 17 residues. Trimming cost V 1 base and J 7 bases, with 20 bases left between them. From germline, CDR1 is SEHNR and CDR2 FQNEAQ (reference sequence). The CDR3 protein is CASSLGTGLGWGQPQHF. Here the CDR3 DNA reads TGTGCCAGCAGCTTAGGTACAGGGCTTGGGTGGGGACAGCCCCAGCATTTT. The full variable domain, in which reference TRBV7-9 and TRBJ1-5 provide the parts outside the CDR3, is DTGVSQNPRHKITKRGQNVTFRCDPISEHNRLYWYRQTLGQGPEFLTYFQNEAQLEKSRLLSDRFSAERPKGSFSTLEIQRTEQGDSAMYLCASSLGTGLGWGQPQHFGDGTRLSIL.

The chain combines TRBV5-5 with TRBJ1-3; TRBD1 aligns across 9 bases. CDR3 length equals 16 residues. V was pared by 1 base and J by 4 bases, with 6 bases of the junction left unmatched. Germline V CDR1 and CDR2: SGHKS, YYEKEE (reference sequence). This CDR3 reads CASSLLGTGTGNTIYF. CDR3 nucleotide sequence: TGTGCCAGCAGCTTGCTTGGGACAGGGACCGGAAACACCATATATTTT.

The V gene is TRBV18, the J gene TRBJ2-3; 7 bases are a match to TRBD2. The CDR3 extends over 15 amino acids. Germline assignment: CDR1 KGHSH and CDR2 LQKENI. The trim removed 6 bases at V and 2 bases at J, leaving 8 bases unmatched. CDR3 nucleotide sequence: TGTGCCAGCTCGCCCCCAGCGGGGAACACAGATACGCAGTATTTT. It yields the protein CASSPPAGNTDTQYF.

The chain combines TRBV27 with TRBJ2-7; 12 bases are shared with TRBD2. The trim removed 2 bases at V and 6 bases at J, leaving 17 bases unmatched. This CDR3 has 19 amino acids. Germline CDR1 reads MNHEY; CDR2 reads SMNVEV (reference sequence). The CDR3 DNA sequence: TGTGCCAGCAGTTTAAGGGAGGAGGGTCGACTAGCGGGAGTATTCGAGCAGTACTTC. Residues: CASSLREEGRLAGVFEQYF.

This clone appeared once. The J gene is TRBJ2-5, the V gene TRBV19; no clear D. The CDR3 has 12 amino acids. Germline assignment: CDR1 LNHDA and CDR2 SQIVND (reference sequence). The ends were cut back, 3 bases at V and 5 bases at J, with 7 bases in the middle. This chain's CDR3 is CASSIPEETQYF. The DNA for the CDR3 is TGTGCCAGTAGTATCCCCGAGGAGACCCAGTACTTC.

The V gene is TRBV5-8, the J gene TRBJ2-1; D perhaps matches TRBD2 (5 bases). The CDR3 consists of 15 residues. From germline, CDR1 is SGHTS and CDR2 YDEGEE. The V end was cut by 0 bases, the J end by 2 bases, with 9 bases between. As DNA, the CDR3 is TGTGCCAGCAGCTTGGGTAGAGCGGCCTACAATGAGCAGTTCTTC. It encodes CASSLGRAAYNEQFF.

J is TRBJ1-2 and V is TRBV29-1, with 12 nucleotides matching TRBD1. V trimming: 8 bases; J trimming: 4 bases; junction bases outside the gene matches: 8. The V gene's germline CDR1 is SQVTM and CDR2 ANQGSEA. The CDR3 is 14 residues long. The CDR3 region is CSSARDRGLYGYTF. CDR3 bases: TGCAGCTCCGCCCGGGACAGGGGGCTCTATGGCTACACCTTC.

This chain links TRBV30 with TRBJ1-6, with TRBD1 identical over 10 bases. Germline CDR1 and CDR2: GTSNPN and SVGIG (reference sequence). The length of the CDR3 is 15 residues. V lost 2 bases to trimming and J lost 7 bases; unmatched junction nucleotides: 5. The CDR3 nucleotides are TGTGCCTGGAGTCTTACGGGACAGGGGAATTCACCCCTCCACTTT. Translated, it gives CAWSLTGQGNSPLHF.

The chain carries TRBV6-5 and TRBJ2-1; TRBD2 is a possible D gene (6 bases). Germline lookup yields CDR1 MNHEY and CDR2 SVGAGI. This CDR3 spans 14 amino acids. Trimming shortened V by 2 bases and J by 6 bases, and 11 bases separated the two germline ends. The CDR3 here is CASSYRPTSNEQFF. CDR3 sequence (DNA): TGTGCCAGCAGTTACCGCCCGACTAGCAATGAGCAGTTCTTC.

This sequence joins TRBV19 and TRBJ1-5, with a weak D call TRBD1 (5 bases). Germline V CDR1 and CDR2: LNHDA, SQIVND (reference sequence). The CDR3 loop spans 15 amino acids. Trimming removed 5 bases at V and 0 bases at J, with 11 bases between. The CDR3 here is CASSSQGLSNQPQHF. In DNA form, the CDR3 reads TGTGCCAGTAGTTCTCAGGGCCTTAGCAATCAGCCCCAGCATTTT.

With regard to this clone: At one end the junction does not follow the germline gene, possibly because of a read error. CDR3 amino acids: CAGSLKAGRNEQFF. DNA of the CDR3: TGTGCCGGCAGTTTGAAGGCTGGGAGGAATGAGCAGTTCTTC. The rearrangement links TRBV27 to TRBJ2-1; possibly TRBD2 for D (6 bases). The CDR3 contains 14 residues. Germline V gives CDR1 MNHEY, CDR2 SMNVEV (reference sequence).

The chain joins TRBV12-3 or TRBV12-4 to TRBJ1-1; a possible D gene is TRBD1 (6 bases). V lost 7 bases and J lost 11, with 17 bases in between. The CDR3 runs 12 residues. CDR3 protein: CASTKLPQGAFF. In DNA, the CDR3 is TGTGCCAGCACAAAACTACCACAGGGTGCTTTCTTT.

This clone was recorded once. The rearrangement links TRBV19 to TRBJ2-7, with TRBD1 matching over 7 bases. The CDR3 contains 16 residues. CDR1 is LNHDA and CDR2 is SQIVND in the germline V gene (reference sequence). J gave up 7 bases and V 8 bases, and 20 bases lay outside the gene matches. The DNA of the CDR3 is TGTGCCAGTGTCCCTAAAGGGGGCACGGGGACAAGGGAGCAGTACTTC. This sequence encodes CASVPKGGTGTREQYF.